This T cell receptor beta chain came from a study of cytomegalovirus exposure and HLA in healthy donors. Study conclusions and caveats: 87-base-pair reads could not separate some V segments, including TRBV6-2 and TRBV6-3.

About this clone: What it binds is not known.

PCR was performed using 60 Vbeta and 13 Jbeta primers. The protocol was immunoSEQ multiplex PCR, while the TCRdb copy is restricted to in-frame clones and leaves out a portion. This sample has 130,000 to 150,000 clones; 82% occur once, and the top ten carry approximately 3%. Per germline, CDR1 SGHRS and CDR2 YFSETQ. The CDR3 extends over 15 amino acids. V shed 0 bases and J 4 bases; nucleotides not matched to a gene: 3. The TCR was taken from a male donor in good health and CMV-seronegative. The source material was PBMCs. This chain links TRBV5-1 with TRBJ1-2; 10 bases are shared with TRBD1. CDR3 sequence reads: CASSLEGTGVYGYTF. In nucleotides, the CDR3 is TGCGCCAGCAGCTTGGAGGGGACAGGGGTCTATGGCTACACCTTC.